Below, 15 T cell receptor beta chains from the same sample are listed, as sequenced in a study of CD8+ T cells in alopecia areata. Indicated treatment: oral pan-JAK inhibitor, 5-10 mg twice daily. In each case, RNA was isolated and then reverse transcribed into cDNA as the sequencing template. TCRdb keeps only in-frame clones here, not all; method: immunoSEQ multiplex PCR. The top ten clones hold roughly 10% of a sample with 170,000 or so clones, approximately 53% of them seen once. The starting material was CD8+ T cells sorted from blood, obtained at week 24, from a patient treated with tofacitinib. These receptors were collected from a human donor with alopecia areata.

The V call is TRBV11-3, the J call TRBJ2-3, with TRBD2 matching over 15 bases. Germline values: CDR1 SGHNT, CDR2 YENEEA. V shed 8 bases and J 6 bases; nucleotides not matched to a gene: 3. This CDR3 region has 14 residues. This CDR3 reads CASGLAGGPDTQYF. The CDR3 nucleotides read TGTGCCAGCGGACTAGCGGGGGGGCCGGATACGCAGTATTTT.

This sequence joins TRBV27 and TRBJ2-5; 13 positions match TRBD2. V dropped 5 bases and J dropped 3; count of bases not matched to a gene: 3. The CDR3 spans 15 residues. The germline CDR1 and CDR2 sequences are MNHEY and SMNVEV (reference sequence). The CDR3 reads CASSKGLAGKETQYF. The CDR3 coding sequence is TGTGCCAGCAGTAAGGGACTAGCGGGGAAAGAGACCCAGTACTTC.

The rearrangement links TRBV2 to TRBJ2-1, with TRBD2 identical over 10 bases. The CDR3 extends over 13 amino acids. V lost 7 bases, J lost 7 bases, and 4 bases stayed unmatched. CDR1 and CDR2 (germline): SNHLY, FYNNEI. The CDR3, as DNA: TGTGCCAGCATTAGCGGGGGGAGGAATGAGCAGTTCTTC. Its translation is CASISGGRNEQFF.

The DNA for the CDR3 is TGCGCCAGCAGCTTGCCTAGCACCAACAATGAGCAGTTCTTC. Protein: CASSLPSTNNEQFF. V usage is TRBV5-1 and J usage is TRBJ2-1, with D possibly matching TRBD2 (5 bases). CDR1 and CDR2 from the germline V gene are SGHRS and YFSETQ. The CDR3 length is 14 residues. Trimming removed 1 base at V and 5 bases at J, with 10 bases between. Filled out from reference TRBV5-1 and TRBJ2-1, the complete variable domain reads KAGVTQTPRYLIKTRGQQVTLSCSPISGHRSVSWYQQTPGQGLQFLFEYFSETQRNKGNFPGRFSGRQFSNSRSEMNVSTLELGDSALYLCASSLPSTNNEQFFGPGTRLTVL.

To note about this clone: The sample holds other DNA sequences that translate to the same CDR3. The rearrangement uses TRBV10-2 and TRBJ1-1; no clear D. CDR1 is WSHSY, CDR2 SAAADI, per germline. The CDR3 is made up of 14 amino acids. V shed 0 bases and J shed 5 bases, with 10 bases lying between them. The CDR3 DNA reads as TGCGCCAGCAGTGAGTCTGAAGGATATACTGAAGCTTTCTTT. Translation gives CASSESEGYTEAFF.

The chain is built from TRBV4-3 and TRBJ2-1, with unresolved D. The germline CDR1 and CDR2 sequences are LGHNA and YSLEER. V lost 1 base and J lost 7, with 8 bases in between. This CDR3 comprises 13 residues. The CDR3 is CASSQATHNEQFF. The DNA for the CDR3 is TGCGCCAGCAGCCAAGCAACCCATAATGAGCAGTTCTTC.

The sample holds a few counts of this clone. The rearrangement uses TRBV23-1 and TRBJ2-5; D is uncertain. TRBV23-1 is sorted into the ORF group, with uncertain function. With 4 bases removed from V and 5 bases from J, the gap between germline ends came to 2 bases. The CDR3 contains 10 residues. DNA of the CDR3: TGCGCCAGCAGTCCCGAGACCCAGTACTTC. Translated, it gives CASSPETQYF.

The chain carries TRBV6-5 and TRBJ2-2; a possible D gene is TRBD1 (6 bases). The CDR3 contains 16 residues. Between the trimmed V and J ends, which lost 2 bases and 2 bases, there was a span of 12 bases. Germline values: CDR1 MNHEY, CDR2 SVGAGI. CDR3 residues: CASSYTGQSNTGELFF. In nucleotides, the CDR3 is TGTGCCAGCAGTTACACAGGACAGAGTAACACCGGGGAGCTGTTTTTT.

V and J are TRBV13 and TRBJ1-2; 7 nucleotides match TRBD1. CDR3 size: 14 residues. Germline values: CDR1 PRHDT, CDR2 FYEKMQ (reference sequence). V shed 5 bases, J shed 8 bases, and the junction held 11 bases outside the gene matches. CDR3 sequence (DNA): TGTGCCAGCAGCCAAGGGGGCAACGTTAAGGGCTACACCTTC. Amino acid sequence: CASSQGGNVKGYTF.

The chain couples TRBV27 to TRBJ2-5; D is undetermined. Trimming stripped 5 bases from V and 0 bases from J, with 16 bases between. In germline, CDR1 is MNHEY, CDR2 SMNVEV (reference sequence). CDR3 length equals 16 residues. The CDR3 loop reads CASSPFPLSYQETQYF. DNA of the CDR3: TGTGCCAGCAGTCCCTTTCCCCTTAGCTACCAAGAGACCCAGTACTTC.

Points on this clone: The sample contains more than one DNA sequence encoding this CDR3. The gene calls are TRBV4-3 and TRBJ2-7; TRBD1 matches at 9 bases. With 3 bases clipped from V and 2 bases from J, the junction kept 2 bases outside the gene matches. This CDR3 comprises 14 residues. From germline, CDR1 is LGHNA and CDR2 YSLEER. The CDR3 here is CASSQGTGPYEQYF. CDR3 DNA: TGCGCCAGCAGCCAGGGGACAGGGCCCTACGAGCAGTACTTC.

This clone was seen a handful of times. This rearrangement joins TRBV7-6 to TRBJ1-1; D is unresolved. The V end was cut by 1 base, the J end by 6 bases, with 9 bases between. This CDR3 is 13 amino acids long. Germline V gene sequence: CDR1 SGHVS, CDR2 FNYEAQ. CDR3 bases: TGTGCCAGCAGCTTAGATGAACGCTCTGAAGCTTTCTTT. Encoded protein: CASSLDERSEAFF.

The sample holds one count of this clone. The rearrangement joins TRBV2 to TRBJ2-7; 9 nucleotides match TRBD1. The CDR3 totals 14 residues. Germline values: CDR1 SNHLY, CDR2 FYNNEI. V shed 7 bases and J 6 bases; nucleotides not matched to a gene: 10. In DNA, the CDR3 is TGTGCCAGCACCCAAGACAGGGGGTCGGGCGAGCAGTACTTC. Translation gives CASTQDRGSGEQYF.

With respect to this clone: Other DNA sequences in the same sample also yield this CDR3. This chain uses TRBV30 with TRBJ2-2, with no clear D. CDR1 is GTSNPN, CDR2 SVGIG, per germline (reference sequence). The CDR3 spans 11 residues. The V end lost 0 bases, the J end lost 5 bases, and 1 base lay between the germline ends. This chain's CDR3 is CAWSVTGELFF. CDR3 coding DNA: TGTGCCTGGAGTGTTACCGGGGAGCTGTTTTTT.

The chain's CDR3 is CASSSEGTGVNEQFF. DNA of the CDR3: TGTGCCAGCAGCTCGGAGGGGACAGGGGTCAATGAGCAGTTCTTC. The J gene is TRBJ2-1, the V gene TRBV7-9, with TRBD1 identical over 10 bases. The CDR3 is 15 amino acids. Trimming removed 4 bases from V and 6 bases from J; junction bases left unmatched: 6. The germline CDR1 and CDR2 sequences are SEHNR and FQNEAQ (reference sequence).